This TCR beta chain was recovered during a study of T cell repertoires in cytomegalovirus infection (dated by TCRdb to about 2019). Background on the whole study: The HLA type of each donor mattered for the analysis, because public TCR beta signatures pointed to carriage of CMV infection along with the matching HLA type.

On the study overall, not on this receptor specifically: In the ex vivo response, HLA-C-restricted CMV-specific TCR beta clonotypes were dominant, and in two of eight donors the single most frequent clonotype came from this HLA-C-restricted group. Carriers of CMV infection plus the relevant HLA type were discriminated by the cumulative frequency of public TCR beta family members in the study cohort and in an independent roughly 370-donor cohort.

V is cut back by 3 bases and J by 0 bases, with 9 bases in the junction unmatched. CDR1 and CDR2, per the germline V gene (reference sequence), are LNHDA and SQIVND. Counted from cysteine to phenylalanine, this CDR3 has 17 amino acids. Left in the record is the CDR3 DNA by itself, 51 bases read in frame from the first base. Sequenced on an Illumina HiSeq 1500. Clones were called with MiXCR by TCRdb after fastp trimmed the public reads at Q25, and only in-frame beta chains were retained. All rows with the same CDR3 protein become a single entry with the most common DNA and genes. This sample has nearly 550,000 distinct CDR3 sequences in its table, and approximately 17% of those were observed once. The ten largest clones capture more than 20% of the sample. This clonotype was seen at least ten times. The antigen it recognizes is unknown. No clone much larger than this one lies a single base away; base qualities are absent.

The TCR originated in a human donor in good health (CMV status not recorded). Some clones in this sample may be carry-over from other donors' samples. Sequencing input: CD8+ T cells from PBMCs. The rearranged chain carries TRBV19 and TRBJ1-1; 8 middle bases align to TRBD1. The sequenced DNA: TGTGCCAGTAGTATCTGGACAGGGCGTGAGGTGAACACTGAAGCTTTCTTT. It is translated as CASSIWTGREVNTEAFF. With the portions outside the CDR3 filled from the reference TRBV19 and TRBJ1-1 genes, the complete variable region becomes DGGITQSPKYLFRKEGQNVTLSCEQNLNHDAMYWYRQDPGQGLRLIYYSQIVNDFQKGDIAEGYSVSREKKESFPLTVTSAQKNPTAFYLCASSIWTGREVNTEAFFGQGTRLTVV.